A selection of T cell receptor beta chains follows, all from one sample in a study of vaccination effects on CD4 cells after COVID-19. Generated by immunoSEQ multiplex PCR, the TCRdb table keeps only in-frame clones and is missing some. The sample lists tens of thousands of clones; approximately 70% were seen once. No antigen has been identified for these receptors. This material consisted of CD4+ T cells from PBMCs cultured without peptide, taken before COVID-19 vaccination. The receptors derive from a human donor who had a prior SARS-CoV-2 infection. The CDR3 runs from the conserved cysteine through the conserved F or W. D genes are given only for firm matches. Clone size is not always given. Where it is, it says once, few, many or a class for expanded clones.

length,size,J,V,D,CDR3,DNA
14,.,TRBJ1-2,TRBV5-1,TRBD1,CASSQQGADYGYTF,TGCGCCAGCAGCCAACAGGGGGCTGACTATGGCTACACCTTC
13,.,TRBJ1-2,TRBV6-1,.,CASSDHARGGYTF,TGTGCCAGCAGTGACCACGCGAGGGGTGGCTACACCTTC
17,.,TRBJ2-1,TRBV11-3,TRBD1,CASSSTSGTGRYNEQFF,TGTGCCAGCAGCTCAACATCCGGGACAGGGCGATACAATGAGCAGTTCTTC
12,.,TRBJ2-1,TRBV6-5,.,CASRRDSAEQFF,TGTGCCAGCAGGCGGGACTCAGCTGAGCAGTTCTTC
16,.,TRBJ2-5,TRBV18,TRBD2,CASSSRNGLGLETQYF,TGTGCCAGCTCATCCCGGAACGGACTAGGTCTAGAGACCCAGTACTTC
14,.,TRBJ2-7,TRBV7-2,TRBD2,CASSYSGIGYEQYF,TGTGCCAGCAGCTATAGCGGGATCGGCTACGAGCAGTACTTC
14,.,TRBJ1-1,TRBV9,.,CASSVAPMNTEAFF,TGTGCCAGCAGCGTAGCCCCTATGAACACTGAAGCTTTCTTT
17,.,TRBJ2-3,TRBV5-5,TRBD1,CASSLAVRGQATDTQYF,TGTGCCAGCAGCTTGGCCGTGCGGGGACAGGCCACAGATACGCAGTATTTT
14,.,TRBJ1-1,TRBV28,.,CASSPLWQDTEAFF,TGTGCCAGCAGTCCCCTGTGGCAGGACACTGAAGCTTTCTTT
16,.,TRBJ2-5,TRBV27,.,CASRSPRGRGGETQYF,TGTGCCAGCCGGTCCCCTCGGGGAAGGGGGGGAGAGACCCAGTACTTC
16,.,TRBJ1-1,TRBV7-9,.,CASSLGSEGVGTEAFF,TGTGCCAGCAGCTTAGGCTCGGAGGGGGTAGGCACTGAAGCTTTCTTT
14,once,TRBJ1-3,TRBV9,TRBD1,CASSRDRAGNTIYF,TGTGCCAGCAGCCGTGACAGGGCTGGAAACACCATATATTTT
15,.,TRBJ2-5,TRBV9,.,CASSRAGGLQETQYF,TGTGCCAGCAGCAGAGCTGGGGGGCTCCAAGAGACCCAGTACTTC
14,.,TRBJ2-2,TRBV7-8,.,CASSLQGFSGELFF,TGTGCCAGCAGTTTACAGGGTTTCTCCGGGGAGCTGTTTTTT
14,.,TRBJ2-5,TRBV6-5,TRBD1,CASSLTPGQATQYF,TGTGCCAGCAGTCTAACACCGGGACAGGCGACCCAGTACTTC
16,.,TRBJ2-1,TRBV3-1/TRBV3-2,TRBD2,CASSQGLAGGLYEQFF,TGTGCCAGCAGCCAAGGTCTAGCGGGGGGGCTCTATGAGCAGTTCTTC
15,.,TRBJ2-1,TRBV6-4,TRBD2,CASSDSGGTYNEQFF,TGTGCCAGCAGTGACAGCGGGGGGACATACAATGAGCAGTTCTTC
12,.,TRBJ2-3,TRBV2,.,CASSETTDTQYF,TGTGCCAGCAGTGAAACGACAGATACGCAGTATTTT
14,.,TRBJ2-7,TRBV5-1,TRBD1,CASSRGTGLDEQYF,TGCGCCAGCAGCCGCGGGACAGGCTTGGACGAGCAGTACTTC
16,.,TRBJ1-6,TRBV3-1/TRBV3-2,.,CASSPPGGADYSPLHF,TGTGCCAGCAGCCCGCCGGGGGGGGCAGATTATTCACCCCTCCACTTT
16,.,TRBJ2-7,TRBV6-5,TRBD1,CASSYDRSQGAGEQYF,TGTGCCAGCAGTTACGATCGATCCCAGGGGGCTGGAGAGCAGTACTTC
16,.,TRBJ1-4,TRBV4-1,.,CASSQELRTINEKLFF,TGCGCCAGCAGCCAAGAGCTCAGGACTATTAATGAAAAACTGTTTTTT
12,.,TRBJ1-4,TRBV30,TRBD1,CAWGDSREKLFF,TGTGCCTGGGGGGACAGTAGGGAAAAACTGTTTTTT
14,once,TRBJ1-1,TRBV6-5,.,CASSLEDRNTEAFF,TGTGCCAGCAGTCTCGAGGACAGGAACACTGAAGCTTTCTTT
15,.,TRBJ1-5,TRBV9,TRBD1,CASSGGQGANQPQHF,TGTGCCAGCAGCGGGGGACAGGGGGCCAATCAGCCCCAGCATTTT
15,.,TRBJ1-3,TRBV18,.,CASSPFGDSGNTIYF,TGTGCCAGCTCACCATTCGGGGACTCTGGAAACACCATATATTTT
16,.,TRBJ2-3,TRBV27,.,CASSLEGPGFADTQYF,TGTGCCAGCAGTTTAGAGGGGCCAGGCTTCGCAGATACGCAGTATTTT
13,few,TRBJ1-1,TRBV7-2,.,CASSLAVPNEAFF,TGTGCCAGCAGCTTAGCGGTTCCTAATGAAGCTTTCTTT
15,.,TRBJ1-6,TRBV18,.,CASSSPGGSGSPLHF,TGTGCCAGCTCAAGCCCCGGGGGCTCGGGTTCACCCCTCCACTTT
16,.,TRBJ1-4,TRBV15,.,CATSTQQGTENEKLFF,TGTGCCACCAGCACACAGCAAGGGACGGAAAATGAAAAACTGTTTTTT
14,.,TRBJ1-2,TRBV18,.,CASSPPGRTYGYTF,TGTGCCAGCTCACCACCGGGCAGAACCTATGGCTACACCTTC
14,few,TRBJ2-1,TRBV6-2/TRBV6-3,.,CASSYRDPVNEQFF,TGTGCCAGCAGTTACCGGGACCCTGTTAATGAGCAGTTCTTC
15,.,TRBJ2-6,TRBV5-5,.,CASSLGDTGANVLTF,TGTGCCAGCAGCTTGGGGGACACGGGGGCCAACGTCCTGACTTTC
16,.,TRBJ1-4,TRBV21-1,.,CASSIGTAPTNEKLFF,TGTGCCAGCAGCATTGGGACGGCTCCAACTAATGAAAAACTGTTTTTT
13,.,TRBJ2-2,TRBV5-1,.,CASSLQNTGELFF,TGCGCCAGCAGCTTACAGAACACCGGGGAGCTGTTTTTT
12,.,TRBJ2-1,TRBV12-3/TRBV12-4,.,CASGSAYNEQFF,TGTGCCAGCGGGTCAGCTTACAATGAGCAGTTCTTC
15,.,TRBJ2-1,TRBV11-3,TRBD1,CASSPGQGRYNEQFF,TGTGCCAGCAGCCCCGGACAGGGTCGGTATAATGAGCAGTTCTTC
14,once,TRBJ2-5,TRBV10-3,TRBD2,CAIKATSGGETQYF,TGTGCCATCAAAGCGACCAGCGGGGGAGAGACCCAGTACTTC
14,.,TRBJ1-5,TRBV9,.,CASSRDTSNQPQHF,TGTGCCAGCAGCCGGGACACTAGCAATCAGCCCCAGCATTTT
13,.,TRBJ2-1,TRBV16,.,CASSPGAIHEQFF,TGTGCCAGCAGTCCAGGGGCTATCCATGAGCAGTTCTTC
16,.,TRBJ1-2,TRBV6-5,.,CASSYRSSGPSYGYTF,TGTGCCAGCAGTTACAGATCGAGTGGGCCCTCCTATGGCTACACCTTC
15,.,TRBJ2-5,TRBV5-6,TRBD2,CASSYRLASGETQYF,TGTGCCAGCAGCTACCGACTAGCGTCTGGAGAGACCCAGTACTTC
14,.,TRBJ2-2,TRBV2,TRBD1,CASSGDRNTGELFF,TGTGCCAGCAGTGGGGACAGGAACACCGGGGAGCTGTTTTTT
14,.,TRBJ2-1,TRBV5-4,.,CASSGDFGYNEQFF,TGTGCCAGCAGCGGGGACTTTGGGTACAATGAGCAGTTCTTC
13,once,TRBJ2-1,TRBV2,TRBD2,CASVLAVLGEQFF,TGTGCCAGCGTACTAGCGGTCCTCGGAGAGCAGTTCTTC
16,.,TRBJ1-3,TRBV10-3,.,CAISEGPGAGGNTIYF,TGTGCCATCAGTGAGGGGCCGGGGGCAGGTGGAAACACCATATATTTT
15,.,TRBJ1-4,TRBV5-1,.,CASSLGPTENEKLFF,TGCGCCAGCAGCTTGGGGCCGACGGAAAATGAAAAACTGTTTTTT
15,.,TRBJ1-6,TRBV5-4,.,CASSLGTGRDSPLHF,TGTGCCAGCAGCTTGGGTACCGGCCGCGATTCACCCCTCCACTTT
16,.,TRBJ2-5,TRBV10-3,.,CAISRQGRGLQETQYF,TGTGCCATCAGTAGACAGGGGAGGGGGCTCCAAGAGACCCAGTACTTC
15,.,TRBJ2-3,TRBV5-5,.,CASSLYAGLPDTQYF,TGTGCCAGCAGCTTATACGCGGGATTGCCAGATACGCAGTATTTT
13,.,TRBJ2-3,TRBV28,.,CASRERFTDTQYF,TGTGCCAGCAGGGAGCGGTTCACAGATACGCAGTATTTT
16,.,TRBJ1-1,TRBV7-9,TRBD1,CASSSYPTGINTEAFF,TGTGCCAGCAGCTCCTACCCGACAGGGATAAACACTGAAGCTTTCTTT
14,.,TRBJ2-1,TRBV18,TRBD2,CASSFVAGGYEQFF,TGTGCCAGCTCATTTGTAGCGGGAGGTTATGAGCAGTTCTTC